One sample yielded the 18 T cell receptor beta chains listed below, sequenced in a study of cytomegalovirus exposure and HLA in healthy donors. 60 Vbeta and 13 Jbeta primers were used in PCR. Profiled with immunoSEQ multiplex PCR; TCRdb holds only in-frame clones, not every one. The sample contains roughly 160,000 clones, 80% to 85% of which appear only once. Sequencing was carried out using PBMCs. These receptors all come from a male donor in good health and CMV-seronegative.

This clone came up once. CDR3 sequence: CASSELAEETQYF. Here the CDR3 DNA reads TGTGCCAGCAGTGAGCTAGCAGAAGAGACCCAGTACTTC. The chain has TRBV2 and TRBJ2-5, with D perhaps matching TRBD2 (5 bases). Germline values: CDR1 SNHLY, CDR2 FYNNEI. V was shortened by 3 bases and J by 3 bases, with 8 bases between the two germline ends. The CDR3 runs to 13 residues.

The chain couples TRBV6-5 to TRBJ2-3; D ambiguous. CDR3 size: 16 residues. CDR1 is MNHEY and CDR2 is SVGAGI in the germline V gene. V lost 0 bases and J 3 bases, leaving 13 bases between the germline ends. The CDR3 coding sequence is TGTGCCAGCAGTTACTCTAACGTGAGACTGACAGATACGCAGTATTTT. This encodes CASSYSNVRLTDTQYF.

The CDR3 protein is CATSREWGQPGNTIYF. CDR3 sequence (DNA): TGTGCCACCAGCAGAGAGTGGGGGCAACCTGGAAACACCATATATTTT. The chain employs TRBV15 and TRBJ1-3; D is possibly TRBD1 (6 bases). This CDR3 has 16 amino acids. Trimming left V 0 bases short and J 2 bases short, with 11 bases between. Germline V CDR1 and CDR2: LNHNV, YYDKDF (reference sequence).

The chain has TRBV7-2 and TRBJ2-2; perhaps TRBD1 as D (5 bases). This CDR3 has 14 amino acids. V lost 6 bases to trimming and J lost 3 bases, with 11 bases between them. Germline CDR1 reads SGHTA; CDR2 reads FQGNSA. CDR3 protein: CASRGDSYTGELFF. In DNA form, the CDR3 reads TGTGCCAGCAGAGGTGACAGCTACACCGGGGAGCTGTTTTTT.

CDR3 amino acids: CASSYGLNTGELFF. DNA for the CDR3: TGTGCCAGCAGCTACGGGTTGAACACCGGGGAGCTGTTTTTT. The V call is TRBV7-9, the J call TRBJ2-2; D is unclear. CDR3 length: 14 amino acids. Trimming removed 4 bases at V and 1 base at J, with 7 bases between. CDR1 is SEHNR and CDR2 is FQNEAQ in the germline V gene (reference sequence).

The rearrangement joins TRBV2 to TRBJ2-2; 9 bases align to TRBD1. The V gene end was trimmed by 6 bases and the J gene end by 1 base; junction bases not matched to a gene: 6. This CDR3 has 16 amino acids. The germline V gene encodes CDR1 SNHLY and CDR2 FYNNEI. Here the CDR3 reads CASRNPGQGNTGELFF. The CDR3 DNA follows: TGTGCCAGCAGGAATCCGGGACAGGGGAACACCGGGGAGCTGTTTTTT.

The CDR3 here is CASSPRGGRTDTQYF. The DNA of the CDR3 is TGTGCCAGCAGCCCGCGGGGGGGGCGCACAGATACGCAGTATTTT. This rearrangement joins TRBV11-2 to TRBJ2-3; 9 nucleotides align to TRBD2. CDR1 is SGHAT, CDR2 FQNNGV, per germline. The CDR3 covers 15 residues. The junction had 4 bases not matched to a gene; V was cut back by 5 bases and J by 1 base.

This chain uses TRBV5-1 with TRBJ2-7, with D maybe TRBD2 (6 bases). The CDR3 totals 13 residues. Germline-derived CDR1 and CDR2 are SGHRS and YFSETQ. Trimming pared 2 bases from V and 3 bases from J, leaving 9 bases between. The CDR3 loop reads CASSFGTRYEQYF. DNA for the CDR3: TGCGCCAGCAGCTTCGGGACTCGCTACGAGCAGTACTTC. The full variable domain, rest sourced from reference TRBV5-1 and TRBJ2-7, is KAGVTQTPRYLIKTRGQQVTLSCSPISGHRSVSWYQQTPGQGLQFLFEYFSETQRNKGNFPGRFSGRQFSNSRSEMNVSTLELGDSALYLCASSFGTRYEQYFGPGTRLTVT.

This chain connects TRBV7-9 to TRBJ1-1; no definite D call. The CDR3 runs to 14 residues. V gave up 5 bases and J gave up 2 bases, with 12 bases separating them. Germline assignment: CDR1 SEHNR and CDR2 FQNEAQ (reference sequence). Here the CDR3 DNA reads TGTGCCAGCAGCCCCCCGGGATATAACACTGAAGCTTTCTTT. Residues: CASSPPGYNTEAFF.

The V call is TRBV4-1, the J call TRBJ1-2; no definite D call. There are 12 residues in the CDR3. The germline CDR1 and CDR2 sequences are MGHRA and YSYEKL. With 6 bases removed from V and 7 bases from J, the gap between germline ends came to 12 bases. The CDR3 DNA is TGCGCCAGCAGTGAAGCTAACGTTGGCTACACCTTC. Translated, it gives CASSEANVGYTF.

V gene TRBV19 combines with J gene TRBJ1-1; D remains unclear. CDR1 and CDR2 (germline): LNHDA, SQIVND (reference sequence). V lost 5 bases and J 6 bases, leaving 16 bases between the germline ends. This CDR3 region has 14 residues. The CDR3 nucleotides are TGTGCCAGTAGTGCCCAGGTTTTGTACCCTGAAGCTTTCTTT. Translation gives CASSAQVLYPEAFF.

The chain is built from TRBV28 and TRBJ1-5, with 7 bases matching TRBD1. The germline V gene encodes CDR1 MDHEN and CDR2 SYDVKM. J gave up 2 bases and V 5 bases, and 3 bases lay outside the gene matches. The CDR3 has 14 residues. CDR3 nucleotides: TGTGCCAGCAGTACAGGGGATCGCAATCAGCCCCAGCATTTT. Translating it yields CASSTGDRNQPQHF.

This chain joins TRBV9 and TRBJ1-3; D uncertain. The CDR3 extends over 15 amino acids. Germline lookup yields CDR1 SGDLS and CDR2 YYNGEE. V dropped 6 bases and J dropped 1 base, with 14 bases sitting between them. In nucleotides, the CDR3 is TGTGCCAGCACCCGATCGGGCGGGTCTGGAAACACCATATATTTT. Amino acids: CASTRSGGSGNTIYF.

This rearrangement joins TRBV27 to TRBJ1-2; D remains unclear. There are 13 residues in the CDR3. The germline V and J ends were trimmed by 9 bases and 0 bases, with 11 bases remaining between them. Germline V gene data show CDR1 as MNHEY and CDR2 as SMNVEV (reference sequence). CDR3 sequence: CASSRTSNYGYTF. The CDR3 DNA sequence: TGTGCCAGTTCGCGAACGTCTAACTATGGCTACACCTTC.

The chain combines TRBV6-5 with TRBJ1-5; D might be TRBD1 (5 bases). The CDR3 is made up of 14 amino acids. V lost 2 bases and J 3 bases, leaving 8 bases between the germline ends. Germline V CDR1 and CDR2: MNHEY, SVGAGI. The CDR3 DNA reads as TGTGCCAGCAGTTACGGCAGGGACAATCAGCCCCAGCATTTT. The encoded protein is CASSYGRDNQPQHF.

The rearrangement uses TRBV19 and TRBJ1-1, with unresolved D. The CDR3 has 12 residues. Deletions cut 6 bases from V and 0 bases from J, with 5 bases between. In germline, CDR1 is LNHDA, CDR2 SQIVND (reference sequence). In DNA form, the CDR3 reads TGTGCCAGTAGGAGTATGAACACTGAAGCTTTCTTT. It codes for CASRSMNTEAFF.

This chain uses TRBV5-1 with TRBJ1-6, with D maybe TRBD1 (5 bases). CDR1 and CDR2 from the germline V gene are SGHRS and YFSETQ. Trimming took 0 bases from V and 7 from J, leaving 17 bases between them. This CDR3 is 17 amino acids long. CDR3 in amino acids: CASSLVGRDFNNSPLHF. The CDR3 DNA reads as TGCGCCAGCAGCTTGGTCGGCAGGGATTTTAACAATTCACCCCTCCACTTT.

The V gene is TRBV7-2, the J gene TRBJ1-5; 7 bases align to TRBD1. CDR3 size: 16 residues. V lost 2 bases and J lost 3; bases outside the gene matches: 7. CDR1 is SGHTA and CDR2 is FQGNSA in the germline V gene. DNA for the CDR3: TGTGCCAGCAGCTTAAGCCGGGACAGATACAATCAGCCCCAGCATTTT. Translating it yields CASSLSRDRYNQPQHF.